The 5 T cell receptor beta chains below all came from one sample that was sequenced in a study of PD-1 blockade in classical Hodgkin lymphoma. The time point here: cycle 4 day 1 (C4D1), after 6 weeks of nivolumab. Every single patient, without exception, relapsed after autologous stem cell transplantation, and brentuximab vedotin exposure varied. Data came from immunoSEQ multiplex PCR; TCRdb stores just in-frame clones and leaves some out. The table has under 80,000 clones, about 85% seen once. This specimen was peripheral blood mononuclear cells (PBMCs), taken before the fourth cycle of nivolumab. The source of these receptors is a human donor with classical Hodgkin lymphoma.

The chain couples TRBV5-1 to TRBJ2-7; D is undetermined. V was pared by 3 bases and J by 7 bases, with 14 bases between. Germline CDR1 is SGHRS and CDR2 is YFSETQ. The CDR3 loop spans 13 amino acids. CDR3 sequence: CASSSGGVPEQYF. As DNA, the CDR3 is TGCGCCAGCAGCTCCGGTGGTGTTCCTGAGCAGTACTTC.

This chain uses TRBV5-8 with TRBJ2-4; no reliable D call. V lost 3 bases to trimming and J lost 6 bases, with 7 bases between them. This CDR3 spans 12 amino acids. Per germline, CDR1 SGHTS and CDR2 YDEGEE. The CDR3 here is CASSSHRNIQYF. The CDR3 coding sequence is TGTGCCAGCAGCTCGCATAGAAACATTCAGTACTTC.

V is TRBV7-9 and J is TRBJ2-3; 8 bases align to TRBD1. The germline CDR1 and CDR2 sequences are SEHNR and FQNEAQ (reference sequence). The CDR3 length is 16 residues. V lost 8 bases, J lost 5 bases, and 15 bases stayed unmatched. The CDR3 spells CASRTSPGQAGDTQYF. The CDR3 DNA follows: TGTGCCAGCCGTACTAGTCCGGGACAGGCAGGAGATACGCAGTATTTT.

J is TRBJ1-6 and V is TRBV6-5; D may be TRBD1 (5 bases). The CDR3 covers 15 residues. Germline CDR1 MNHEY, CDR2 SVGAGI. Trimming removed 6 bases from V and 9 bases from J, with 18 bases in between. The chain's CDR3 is CASSPSRGGVSPLHF. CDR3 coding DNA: TGTGCCAGCAGCCCCAGTCGCGGGGGTGTTTCACCCCTCCACTTT.

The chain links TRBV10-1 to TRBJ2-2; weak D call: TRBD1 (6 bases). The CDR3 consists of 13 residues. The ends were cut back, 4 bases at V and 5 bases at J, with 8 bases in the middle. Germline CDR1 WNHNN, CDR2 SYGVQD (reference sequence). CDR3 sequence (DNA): TGCGCCAGCAGTGGCAGGGGTACCGGGGAGCTGTTTTTT. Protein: CASSGRGTGELFF.